This T cell receptor (beta chain) was captured by sequencing in a study of blood T cell repertoires in COVID-19. For the study at large: In each case, the material was cDNA or gDNA derived from T cells, B-cell-depleted T cells, or PBMCs.

TCRdb's table, derived via immunoSEQ multiplex PCR, lists solely in-frame clones and lacks some. The profile covers just over 300,000 clones, with just under 90% appearing a single time and less than 2% taken by the ten largest. Between the trimmed V and J ends, which lost 3 bases and 5 bases, there was a span of 10 bases. Germline V lookup: CDR1 SGDLS, CDR2 YYNGEE. The CDR3 consists of 13 residues. The sample was peripheral blood. The receptor comes from a woman in her 30s with COVID-19, enrolled during active disease. The rearrangement uses TRBV9 and TRBJ2-3, with D possibly matching TRBD1 (6 bases). The CDR3: CASSATGRDTQYF. The CDR3, as DNA: TGTGCCAGCAGCGCTACAGGGCGAGATACGCAGTATTTT.